This TCR beta chain appears in the sequencing data of a study of Ad26.COV2.S vaccination and SARS-CoV-2 variants. At the level of the study: A participant enrolled in the COV1001 Ad26.COV2.S trial arm provided the sample. Ad26.COV2.S shots went into the muscle once or twice, 56 days apart.

The V segment lost 7 bases and the J segment 3 bases; nucleotides outside the gene matches: 7. Germline loops: CDR1 SGDLS, CDR2 YYNGEE. The CDR3 runs 15 residues. Whole-study results and caveats: It was reported that spike-specific CD8+ and CD4+ T cell responses were substantially broad after vaccination.

This clone was seen only a few times. Its specificity is not known. Stated treatment: about 20 received Ad26.COV2.S at low or high dose, single or two shots; 5 received placebo; per-sample allocation not given. The study sampled participants on day 63 after the first vaccine or placebo injection. Sequencing was performed with immunoSEQ multiplex PCR; in TCRdb, only in-frame clones are kept and a portion is missing. In the table there are approximately 410,000 clones, 92% of which are singletons. The rearrangement joins TRBV9 to TRBJ2-2, with 9 bases that match TRBD2. Sequencing was performed on peripheral blood, taken in a trial of Ad26.COV2.S vaccine versus placebo. The receptor was isolated from a person between 18 and 59 years old who received the Ad26.COV2.S COVID-19 vaccine or a placebo. CDR3 sequence (DNA): TGTGCCAGCTCGCCAGCTAGCGGGGACACCGGGGAGCTGTTTTTT. This translates into CASSPASGDTGELFF.